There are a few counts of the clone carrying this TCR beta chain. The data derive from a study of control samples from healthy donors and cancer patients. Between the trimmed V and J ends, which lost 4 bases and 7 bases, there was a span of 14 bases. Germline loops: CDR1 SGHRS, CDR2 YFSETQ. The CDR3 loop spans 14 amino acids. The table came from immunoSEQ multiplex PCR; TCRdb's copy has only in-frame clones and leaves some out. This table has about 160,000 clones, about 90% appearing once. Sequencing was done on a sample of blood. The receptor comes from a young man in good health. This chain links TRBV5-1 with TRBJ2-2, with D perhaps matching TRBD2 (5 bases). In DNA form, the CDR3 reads TGCGCCAGCAGCCCCTACGACGCGGGCGGGGAGCTGTTTTTT. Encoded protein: CASSPYDAGGELFF. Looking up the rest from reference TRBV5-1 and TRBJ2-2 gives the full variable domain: KAGVTQTPRYLIKTRGQQVTLSCSPISGHRSVSWYQQTPGQGLQFLFEYFSETQRNKGNFPGRFSGRQFSNSRSEMNVSTLELGDSALYLCASSPYDAGGELFFGEGSRLTVL.